A single TCR beta chain is shown here with its context. With 5 bases clipped from V and 3 bases from J, the junction kept 9 bases outside the gene matches. The CDR3 covers 14 residues. Germline CDR1 GTSNPN, CDR2 SVGIG (reference sequence). The data were obtained in a study of technical replicates of blood from several donors. Data came from immunoSEQ multiplex PCR; TCRdb stores just in-frame clones and leaves some out. The sample comprises around 54,000 clones, more than 95% of which are singletons, and 0.35% to 0.5% rests with the top ten. Material for sequencing was T cells isolated from PBMCs. The chain carries TRBV30 and TRBJ2-7; 8 bases match TRBD2. The sequence came from a human donor in good health. Written as DNA, the CDR3 is TGTGCCTGGCGACCCGGGACTAGAATCTACGAGCAGTACTTC. Its translation is CAWRPGTRIYEQYF. The complete variable domain, with remaining parts taken from reference TRBV30 and TRBJ2-7, reads SQTIHQWPATLVQPVGSPLSLECTVEGTSNPNLYWYRQAAGRGLQLLFYSVGIGQISSEVPQNLSASRPQDRQFILSSKKLLLSDSGFYLCAWRPGTRIYEQYFGPGTRLTVT.